The clone carrying this T cell receptor (beta chain) was found a few times. Its antigen is unknown. These data originate in a study of beta chain features in type 1 diabetes. Expressed TCRB transcripts got sequenced, as all isolated RNA was reverse transcribed. TCRdb's table, derived via immunoSEQ multiplex PCR, lists solely in-frame clones and lacks some. In the table there are under 400,000 clones, 10% to 15% of which are singletons. The CDR3 is 18 amino acids. From germline, CDR1 is SGHNT and CDR2 YENEEA. The ends were cut back, 2 bases at V and 2 bases at J, with 16 bases in the middle. In total, each donor contributed a single heparinised blood draw that averaged roughly 110 mL. Findings and caveats of the study: For Type 1 diabetes patients, all four CD4+ subsets carried TCRB CDR3s that were moderately but significantly shorter.

The source material was naive CD4+ T cells from blood. The J gene is TRBJ2-6, the V gene TRBV11-3, with D tentatively TRBD1 (6 bases). The clonotype comes from a woman aged 18-30 years with type 1 diabetes. The CDR3 sequence is CASSLYRDLRTGANVLTF. In DNA, the CDR3 is TGTGCCAGCAGCTTATACAGGGACCTCAGAACTGGGGCCAACGTCCTGACTTTC.